This T cell receptor beta chain was retrieved from a study of cytomegalovirus exposure and HLA in healthy donors. Study in general: The same platform was used for the 120 validation repertoires and the roughly 730 first-cohort repertoires, a later analysis reported. Study-wide findings and caveats: A few chains linked to CMV were shown in vitro to be specific for CMV antigens. Over 150 TCR beta chains were listed as cytomegalovirus-associated. First-cohort TCR clusters tended to co-occur in the 130 or so validation repertoires, a later analysis found.

This CDR3 is built from 11 residues. Per the germline V gene, CDR1 is ENHRY and CDR2 is SYGVKD. V was clipped by 10 bases and J by 3 bases, with 9 bases between them. This clone was detected only a few times. Its antigen is currently unknown. Sequenced by immunoSEQ multiplex PCR; TCRdb stores in-frame clones only, minus some. The sample has about 160,000 clones, approximately 88% seen once. This sequence joins TRBV10-3 and TRBJ1-1; D remains ambiguous. Material: PBMCs. The receptor was isolated from a man aged 30 to 45 in good health and CMV-seropositive. The CDR3 bases are TGTGCCACCCTAGAGGACACTGAAGCTTTCTTT. Its protein product is CATLEDTEAFF.